The T cell receptor beta chain described here comes from a study of beta chain features in type 1 diabetes. General observations from the study: At VDJ recombination sites, type 1 diabetes patients had fewer insertions and more deleted nucleotides. Compared to healthy donors, patients appeared to have naive, central memory and Treg TCRB repertoires that were more alike. In every one of the four CD4+ subsets, TCRB CDR3s were moderately but significantly shorter in Type 1 diabetes patients.

A remark on this clone: Its cognate antigen is unknown.

V shed 1 base and J shed 2 bases, with 10 bases lying between them. Looked up from germline, CDR1 is SGHTA and CDR2 is FQGNSA. The length of the CDR3 is 15 residues. Reverse transcription of all isolated RNA meant that expressed TCRB transcripts were sequenced. Using immunoSEQ multiplex PCR, the repertoire was profiled, and TCRdb retains in-frame clones only, with some absent. The sample comprises about half a million clones, 30% of which are singletons, and around 0.065% rests with the top ten. The chain is built from TRBV7-2 and TRBJ2-3; unclear D gene. The sample was naive CD4+ T cells from blood. This TCR was sampled from a young man in good health. This chain's CDR3 is CASSLVGPSTDTQYF. The DNA for the CDR3 is TGTGCCAGCAGCTTAGTAGGCCCCTCCACAGATACGCAGTATTTT.